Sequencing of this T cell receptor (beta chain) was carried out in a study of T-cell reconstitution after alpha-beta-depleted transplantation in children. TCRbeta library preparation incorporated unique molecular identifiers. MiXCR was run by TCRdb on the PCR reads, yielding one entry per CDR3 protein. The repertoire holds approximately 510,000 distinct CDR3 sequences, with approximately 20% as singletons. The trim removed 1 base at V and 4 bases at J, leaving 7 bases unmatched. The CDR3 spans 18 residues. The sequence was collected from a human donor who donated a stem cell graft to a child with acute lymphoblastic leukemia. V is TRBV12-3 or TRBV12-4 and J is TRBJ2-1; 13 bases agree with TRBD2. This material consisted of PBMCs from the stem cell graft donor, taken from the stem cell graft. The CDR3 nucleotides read TGTGCCAGCAGTTTAGGCACTAGCGGGAGGGCTGGGTACAATGAGCAGTTCTTC. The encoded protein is CASSLGTSGRAGYNEQFF.